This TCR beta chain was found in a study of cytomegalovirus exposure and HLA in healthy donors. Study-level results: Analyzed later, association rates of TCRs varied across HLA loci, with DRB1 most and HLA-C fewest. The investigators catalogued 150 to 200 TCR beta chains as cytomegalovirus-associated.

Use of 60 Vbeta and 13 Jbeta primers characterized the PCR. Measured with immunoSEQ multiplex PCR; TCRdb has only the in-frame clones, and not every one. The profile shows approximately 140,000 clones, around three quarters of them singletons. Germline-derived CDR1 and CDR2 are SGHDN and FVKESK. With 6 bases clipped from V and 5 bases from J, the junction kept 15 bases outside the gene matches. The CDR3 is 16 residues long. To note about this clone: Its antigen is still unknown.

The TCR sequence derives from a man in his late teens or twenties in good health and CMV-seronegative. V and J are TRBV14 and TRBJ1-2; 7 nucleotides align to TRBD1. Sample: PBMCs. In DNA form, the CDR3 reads TGTGCCAGCAGTCGAACAGGGGCTTGGTTGGGGTATGGCTACACCTTC. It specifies CASSRTGAWLGYGYTF.